The entry below gives a single T cell receptor (beta chain) sequence along with its context. This specimen comes from a study of blood T cell repertoires in COVID-19. Study in general: COVID-19 samples from acute and convalescent phases originated in the United States, Italy and Spain. Sample material is recorded as cDNA or gDNA derived from T cells, B-cell-depleted T cells, or PBMCs.

The repertoire was sequenced with immunoSEQ multiplex PCR; TCRdb's copy has only in-frame clones and lacks some. The sample shows over 250,000 clones, approximately 88% of them seen only once. V lost 6 bases, J lost 6 bases, and 14 bases lay in between. CDR1 and CDR2 from the germline V gene are MNHEY and SVGAGI. The CDR3 covers 14 residues. Individuals drawn from 24 US areas were about 18 to 95 years old. Recovered status in Cohort 3 required two negative PCRs, clearance, or symptom resolution. The receptor was derived from a woman aged 25-40 years who had recovered from COVID-19. The rearrangement uses TRBV6-5 and TRBJ2-2; D call uncertain. The sample taken for sequencing was PBMCs or T cells enriched from blood (not recorded which). CDR3 sequence (DNA): TGTGCCAGCAGGTCGCCACGCAGCGCCGGGGAGCTGTTTTTT. Its protein is CASRSPRSAGELFF.